Listed below are T cell receptor beta chains from one sample, sequenced in a study of blood T cell repertoires in COVID-19. Repertoires were generated with immunoSEQ multiplex PCR, while TCRdb's copy carries only in-frame clones and drops some. The sample contains 100,000 to 120,000 clones, approximately 90% of which appear only once. Sequencing was done on a sample of peripheral blood. Every receptor here comes from a woman in her forties or fifties with acute or convalescent COVID-19. Each CDR3 is given with its conserved first and last residue. The D gene is left open where the match is weak. Rows may omit the clone size; those that give it use once, few, many or a size class.

V gene,D gene,J gene,clone size,CDR3 DNA,CDR3 protein
TRBV3-1/TRBV3-2,-,TRBJ2-7,-,TGTGCCAGCAGCCAAGATATCCTGTCTTCCTCCTACGAGCAGTACTTC,CASSQDILSSSYEQYF
TRBV21-1,-,TRBJ1-1,-,TGTGCCAGCAGCAAACGACAGGCGATGAACACTGAAGCTTTCTTT,CASSKRQAMNTEAFF
TRBV20-1,TRBD1,TRBJ2-7,-,TGCAGTGCCCAGGGGGCGGGCGAGCAGTACTTC,CSAQGAGEQYF
TRBV19,TRBD2,TRBJ2-5,-,TGTGCCAGTAGTCCAATTCGGGGCAACGGGAGGGGAGAGACCCAGTACTTC,CASSPIRGNGRGETQYF
TRBV30,-,TRBJ1-1,-,TGTGCCTGGAGTTCGCCCCAGACAATGGTCTTT,CAWSSPQTMVF
TRBV15,TRBD1,TRBJ2-3,-,TGTGCCACCAGCAGACCCTCGGGACAGGGTCCAGATACGCAGTATTTT,CATSRPSGQGPDTQYF
TRBV5-6,-,TRBJ2-7,-,TGTGCCAGCAGCCTTTGGGGCACCTCCTACGAGCAGTACTTC,CASSLWGTSYEQYF
TRBV2,TRBD1,TRBJ2-1,-,TGTGCCAGCAGTGAATGGGCGACAGGGGGCTCCTACAATGAGCAGTTCTTC,CASSEWATGGSYNEQFF
TRBV5-4,TRBD1,TRBJ1-1,-,TGTGCCAGCAGCCTACCGACAGGGGCGAACACTGAAGCTTTCTTT,CASSLPTGANTEAFF
TRBV7-6,TRBD2,TRBJ2-1,-,TGTGCCAGCAGCTTAGAACTAGCGGGAGGGAGCTCCTACAATGAGCAGTTCTTC,CASSLELAGGSSYNEQFF
TRBV19,-,TRBJ2-2,-,TGTGCCAGTAGTATGGTCTGGGTAGCGGCTAACACCGGGGAGCTGTTTTTT,CASSMVWVAANTGELFF
TRBV28,-,TRBJ1-4,-,TGTGCCAGCAGCTCTCCGGGGGGCGCTGGGGAAAAACTGTTTTTT,CASSSPGGAGEKLFF
TRBV27,-,TRBJ2-5,-,TGTGCCAGCAGCCCCCTCGGTTTCTTTGGGACCCAGTACTTC,CASSPLGFFGTQYF
TRBV3-1/TRBV3-2,-,TRBJ1-1,-,TGTGCCAGCAGCCAAGGGGGGGGCGCGGGCACTGAAGCTTTCTTT,CASSQGGGAGTEAFF
TRBV28,TRBD1,TRBJ1-1,-,TGTGCCAGCAGTTCGGGACAGGGGGCGCGGTTT,CASSSGQGARF
TRBV28,TRBD1,TRBJ2-7,-,TGTGCCAGCAGTTTAGGGACAGGCTACGAGCAGTACTTC,CASSLGTGYEQYF
TRBV5-5,-,TRBJ2-7,-,TGTGCCAGCAGCGCCTCGCGGGGCTCCTACGAGCAGTACTTC,CASSASRGSYEQYF
TRBV27,TRBD1,TRBJ2-3,once,TGTGCCAGCACGGCGAGACAGGGGGGCACAGATACGCAGTATTTT,CASTARQGGTDTQYF
TRBV27,-,TRBJ2-1,-,TGTGCCAGCAGTTTACGGCCTAGTACTGAGCAGTTCTTC,CASSLRPSTEQFF
TRBV24-1,TRBD2,TRBJ2-1,-,TGTGCCACCTCGCCCCTTGGGGGGACTAGCGGGACTAACGAGCAGTTCTTC,CATSPLGGTSGTNEQFF
TRBV5-1,TRBD1,TRBJ1-2,-,TGCGCCAGCAGCGCCTCCGGGACAGGGAAGACCTATGGCTACACCTTC,CASSASGTGKTYGYTF
TRBV5-6,-,TRBJ2-7,-,TGTGCCAGCAGCTTGTACCCCGGCGGCCTAGCGAGCTACGAGCAGTACTTC,CASSLYPGGLASYEQYF
TRBV7-2,TRBD1,TRBJ1-4,once,TGTGCCAGCAGCTTAGAGAGGGGGCGGAATGAAAAACTGTTTTTT,CASSLERGRNEKLFF
TRBV29-1,-,TRBJ1-6,-,TGCAGCGTCGCCGGAGGGAATAATTCACCCCTCCACTTT,CSVAGGNNSPLHF
TRBV10-3,TRBD2,TRBJ2-3,-,TGTGCCATCAGTGAGCCCCTGGGCGGGAGGGCCGGTGGCACAGATACGCAGTATTTT,CAISEPLGGRAGGTDTQYF
TRBV14,-,TRBJ1-2,-,TGTGCCAGCAGCCGAGCGGGGGGGCCCTATGGCTACACCTTC,CASSRAGGPYGYTF
TRBV19,TRBD1,TRBJ1-3,few,TGTGCCAGTAGTATCCTCGGGACAGCATCTGGAAACACCATATATTTT,CASSILGTASGNTIYF
TRBV29-1,-,TRBJ1-3,-,TGCAGCGTTGAGTTAGGAGGGAAGGGAAACACCATATATTTT,CSVELGGKGNTIYF
TRBV2,TRBD1,TRBJ2-5,-,TGTGCCAGCAGGCTACAGGGGGGAACACCAGAGACCCAGTACTTC,CASRLQGGTPETQYF
TRBV7-9,-,TRBJ2-5,-,TGTGCCAGCAGCCAACAGGTTATGGAAACCCAGTACTTC,CASSQQVMETQYF
TRBV5-1,-,TRBJ1-5,few,TGCGCCAGCAGCTGGGGCGGGGGTCAGTATAGCAATCAGCCCCAGCATTTT,CASSWGGGQYSNQPQHF
TRBV19,TRBD1,TRBJ1-1,once,TGTGCCAGTAGTAATGGACAGGGGAACACTGAAGCTTTCTTT,CASSNGQGNTEAFF
TRBV28,-,TRBJ2-1,-,TGTGCCAGCAGGGGGCAGGGCTCCTACAATGAGCAGTTCTTC,CASRGQGSYNEQFF
TRBV20-1,-,TRBJ1-1,-,TGCAGTGCTTCAGGGGACACTGAAGCTTTCTTT,CSASGDTEAFF
TRBV7-2,-,TRBJ2-7,once,TGTGCCAGCAGCTTATTACGGGTCCCACAACATGCCTCCTACGAGCAGTACTTC,CASSLLRVPQHASYEQYF
TRBV27,-,TRBJ1-5,-,TGTGCCAGCAGTTTATCGGGGCACGGGTATCAGCCCCAGCATTTT,CASSLSGHGYQPQHF
TRBV3-1/TRBV3-2,TRBD2,TRBJ2-3,once,TGTGCCAGCAGCCCTAGAGCGGGAGGGCGGGGCACAGATACGCAGTATTTT,CASSPRAGGRGTDTQYF
TRBV5-1,TRBD2,TRBJ2-5,-,TGCGCCAGTGAACTAGCGGGAAACGGGGAGACCCAGTACTTC,CASELAGNGETQYF
TRBV7-9,TRBD1,TRBJ1-1,-,TGTGCCAGCAGCTTGGGACAGGCCATGAACACTGAAGCTTTCTTT,CASSLGQAMNTEAFF
TRBV2,TRBD1,TRBJ1-4,once,TGTGCCAGCAGTGCTGGACAGGGTAATGAAAAACTGTTTTTT,CASSAGQGNEKLFF
TRBV19,-,TRBJ1-4,-,TGTGCCAGTAGTATAGATCCATCTATCTCCGAAAAACTGTTTTTT,CASSIDPSISEKLFF
TRBV2,TRBD2,TRBJ2-2,-,TGTGCCAGCAGAGACGGACTAGCGGGAGGTGGAACCGGGGAGCTGTTTTTT,CASRDGLAGGGTGELFF
TRBV18,-,TRBJ1-1,few,TGTGCCAGCTCACCGAGGCAGTGGGAAGCTTTCTTT,CASSPRQWEAFF
TRBV6-1,-,TRBJ2-5,-,TGTGCCAGCAGTGAAGCGCTGGGACACCGCCAAGAGACCCAGTACTTC,CASSEALGHRQETQYF
TRBV6-5,TRBD1,TRBJ1-6,-,TGTGCCAGCAGTTACAGGGGGCATAATTCACCCCTCCACTTT,CASSYRGHNSPLHF
TRBV19,-,TRBJ1-5,few,TGTGCCAGCCAAGGGCGGGGAGGGGAGGTCGTTAGCAATCAGCCCCAGCATTTT,CASQGRGGEVVSNQPQHF